This T cell receptor beta chain was observed in a study of cytomegalovirus exposure and HLA in healthy donors. With 60 Vbeta and 13 Jbeta primers, the PCR was carried out. TCRdb keeps only in-frame clones here, not all; method: immunoSEQ multiplex PCR. The profile shows roughly 140,000 clones, approximately 80% of them singletons. Germline CDR1 is GTSNPN and CDR2 is SVGIG (reference sequence). Unmatched junction bases numbered 2, after V lost 0 bases and J lost 3 bases. The CDR3 sequence is 15 residues long. This clone was seen a handful of times. Other nucleotide sequences in the sample specify the same CDR3.

V usage is TRBV30 and J usage is TRBJ2-2; 9 nucleotides agree with TRBD1. Sequenced material: PBMCs. This TCR was sampled from a woman in her late teens or twenties in good health and CMV-seropositive. This chain's CDR3 is CAWSVRDRDTGELFF. CDR3 nucleotides: TGTGCCTGGAGTGTACGGGACAGGGACACCGGGGAGCTGTTTTTT.